This record covers a single TCR beta chain. This record comes from a study of OX40 agonist ivuxolimab in advanced cancers. As for the study in general: Patients were given ivuxolimab, an antibody that agonizes OX40 (CD134).

The repertoire was sequenced with immunoSEQ multiplex PCR; TCRdb's copy has only in-frame clones and lacks some. The sample carries about 46,000 clones, roughly 90% recorded once. Sequencing was performed on CD4+ or CD8+ T cells sorted from blood, taken in a trial of the OX40 agonist ivuxolimab. This TCR was recovered from an adult with an advanced solid tumor such as melanoma, head and neck, liver or kidney cancer.

CDR3 bases: TGTGCCAGCCAACTAGCGGATCTCACAGATACGCAGTATTTT. It encodes CASQLADLTDTQYF. V and J are TRBV6-6 and TRBJ2-3, with 8 bases lining up with TRBD2. Germline CDR1 is MNHNY and CDR2 is SVGAGI (reference sequence). With V trimmed by 8 bases and J by 2 bases, 6 bases remained unmatched. CDR3 length: 14 residues.